The T cell receptor beta chain under discussion was sequenced for a study of T cell responses to AZD1222 COVID-19 vaccine. Regarding the study as a whole: Clonal diversity may have been underestimated, and the donors were mostly white British, with more females than males. Samples come after the peak T cell response, not at day 14. AZD1222 recipients seropositive at baseline numbered only six or seven. Reportedly, nearly half the spike-specific TCRs target unmutated variant regions.

About this clone: Its antigen remains unknown.

Losses at the gene ends were 6 bases for V and 2 bases for J; bases not matched to a gene: 2. The CDR3 has 13 residues. Sequenced by immunoSEQ multiplex PCR; TCRdb stores in-frame clones only, minus some. This sample has about 140,000 clones, with 93% found just once. The origin of this receptor is an adult in good health. This chain joins TRBV12-3 or TRBV12-4 and TRBJ1-2, with TRBD1 identical over 8 bases. Sample: peripheral blood, taken on day 0 of MenACWY control vaccination. This CDR3 reads CASRRDRNYGYTF. CDR3 nucleotide sequence: TGTGCCAGCAGACGGGACAGGAACTATGGCTACACCTTC.